These 27 T cell receptor beta chains came from one sample sequenced in a study of T-cell reconstitution after alpha-beta-depleted transplantation in children. Unique molecular identifiers were incorporated into the prepared TCRbeta library. Using its own MiXCR run on the PCR reads, TCRdb lists one record per CDR3 protein. The sample lists about 240,000 distinct CDR3 sequences; around 25% were seen once. The specimen comprised PBMCs, sampled before TCRalphabeta/CD19-depleted stem cell transplant. These receptors came from a girl aged 2-10 years with Fanconi anemia, due to receive a stem cell transplant.

The sample holds many counts of this clonotype. The chain is built from TRBV10-3 and TRBJ1-2; D is unclear. Germline CDR1 reads ENHRY; CDR2 reads SYGVKD. V was pared by 6 bases and J by 7 bases, with 15 bases between. The CDR3 is 13 residues long. CDR3 sequence: CAISGESKSGYTF. In DNA form, the CDR3 reads TGTGCCATCAGCGGAGAATCAAAGAGTGGCTACACCTTC.

This clonotype has more than one count but fewer than ten. One end of the junction varies from germline; a read error may be responsible. Here the CDR3 reads CASGEASALHETQYF. In DNA, the CDR3 is TGTGCCAGCGGTGAGGCTTCGGCTCTACATGAGACCCAGTACTTC. V gene TRBV2 combines with J gene TRBJ2-5; D call uncertain. The germline V gene has CDR1 SNHLY and CDR2 FYNNEI. The CDR3 runs 15 residues.

This sequence joins TRBV3-1 and TRBJ2-7; D unresolved. V lost 1 base to trimming and J lost 0 bases, with 10 bases between them. CDR1 and CDR2 from the germline V gene are LGHDT and YNNKEL (reference sequence). The CDR3 is 15 residues long. This CDR3 reads CASSQGLRSSYEQYF. CDR3 nucleotides: TGTGCCAGCAGCCAAGGCTTGCGGAGCTCCTACGAGCAGTACTTC.

This clonotype appeared a single time. V usage is TRBV18 and J usage is TRBJ1-3; D uncertain. Germline values: CDR1 KGHSH, CDR2 LQKENI. V lost 3 bases and J lost 0, with 6 bases in between. The CDR3 runs to 14 residues. The CDR3 nucleotides are TGTGCCAGCTCACCGACGCCCTCTGGAAACACCATATATTTT. This sequence encodes CASSPTPSGNTIYF.

This clonotype was seen at least ten times. The genes are TRBV29-1 and TRBJ2-7, with TRBD1 matching over 8 bases. V lost 4 bases and J lost 2; bases outside the gene matches: 4. CDR1 SQVTM and CDR2 ANQGSEA come from the germline V gene. The CDR3 length is 13 residues. The CDR3 DNA sequence: TGCAGCGTTGTTGGGACAGGCCCCTACGAGCAGTACTTC. This sequence encodes CSVVGTGPYEQYF.

The V and J genes are TRBV9 and TRBJ2-1; no clear D. Germline loops: CDR1 SGDLS, CDR2 YYNGEE. The CDR3 extends over 14 amino acids. Trimming stripped 0 bases from V and 6 bases from J, with 10 bases between. The CDR3 here is CASSVVGPSNEQFF. CDR3 coding DNA: TGTGCCAGCAGCGTAGTGGGCCCGAGCAATGAGCAGTTCTTC.

At least ten counts were recorded for this clonotype. The DNA for the CDR3 is TGCAGCGTACTTAGGACTACCCGGGATACGCAGTATTTT. Its protein is CSVLRTTRDTQYF. The rearrangement uses TRBV29-1 and TRBJ2-3; D might be TRBD2 (6 bases). V was shortened by 6 bases and J by 6 bases, with 16 bases between the two germline ends. Germline assignment: CDR1 SQVTM and CDR2 ANQGSEA. The CDR3 consists of 13 residues.

At least ten counts were recorded for this clonotype. This chain uses TRBV29-1 with TRBJ1-3; 8 nucleotides align to TRBD1. This CDR3 is 16 amino acids long. V was pared by 5 bases and J by 3 bases, with 12 bases of the junction left unmatched. Germline lookup yields CDR1 SQVTM and CDR2 ANQGSEA. The CDR3 sequence: CSVPPFSQGGGNTIYF. The CDR3 DNA follows: TGCAGCGTTCCACCATTCTCACAGGGGGGTGGAAACACCATATATTTT.

The V call is TRBV6-2 or TRBV6-3, the J call TRBJ2-1, with D possibly matching TRBD2 (6 bases). V gave up 7 bases and J gave up 6 bases, with 22 bases separating them. Germline CDR1 is MNHEY and CDR2 is SVGEGT. This CDR3 has 16 amino acids. For the CDR3, the DNA is TGTGCCAGCAAAAGGGGAGGTGTAGCGGCGGCCAATGAGCAGTTCTTC. Its protein product is CASKRGGVAAANEQFF.

The chain joins TRBV30 to TRBJ2-3; 7 bases are shared with TRBD2. J was trimmed by 5 bases and V by 0 bases; bases with no gene match: 5. CDR1 is GTSNPN, CDR2 SVGIG, per germline (reference sequence). CDR3 length: 14 amino acids. CDR3 DNA: TGTGCCTGGAGTGTAGAGGCTAGCGGAGATACGCAGTATTTT. It is translated as CAWSVEASGDTQYF.

This clonotype was recorded many times. The rearrangement joins TRBV25-1 to TRBJ2-1; possibly TRBD2 for D (6 bases). The CDR3 runs to 15 residues. V lost 5 bases to trimming and J lost 5 bases, with 16 bases between them. Germline V lookup: CDR1 MGHDK, CDR2 SYGVNS. CDR3 bases: TGTGCCAGCAGTAGGGGTAATAGCGGAAACAATGAGCAGTTCTTC. Translating it yields CASSRGNSGNNEQFF.

Remarks on this clonotype: This sequence may be a read error, since a much larger clone differs from it by one base. This rearrangement joins TRBV21-1 to TRBJ2-7; the D segment call TRBD1 is taken from the table without a DNA check. TRBV21-1 is recorded as a pseudogene. CDR3 length equals 15 residues. The CDR3: CASSKETGRSCEQYF. The CDR3 DNA reads as TGTGCCAGCAGCAAAGAGACAGGGCGCTCCTGCGAGCAGTACTTC.

V gene TRBV20-1 combines with J gene TRBJ1-1; D is perhaps TRBD1 (5 bases). Germline lookup yields CDR1 DFQATT and CDR2 SNEGSKA (reference sequence). The length of the CDR3 is 14 residues. V shed 6 bases and J shed 5 bases, with 19 bases lying between them. CDR3 DNA sequence: TGCAGTGCCACCTTAGAGGGGTGGGGGACTGAAGCTTTCTTT. Encoded protein: CSATLEGWGTEAFF.

As DNA, the CDR3 is TGTGCCAGCAGTTACTCGATTAGCGGGAGAACCTACGAGCAGTACTTC. Its translation: CASSYSISGRTYEQYF. The chain joins TRBV6-5 to TRBJ2-7; 9 bases fit TRBD2. Germline CDR1 reads MNHEY; CDR2 reads SVGAGI. V was clipped by 0 bases and J by 2 bases; unmatched bases: 5. The CDR3 is 16 amino acids.

The chain carries TRBV11-2 and TRBJ2-2; D remains ambiguous. This CDR3 comprises 13 residues. Germline V gene data show CDR1 as SGHAT and CDR2 as FQNNGV. V shed 6 bases and J shed 2 bases, with 7 bases lying between them. CDR3 in amino acids: CASRFKNTGELFF. The CDR3 DNA reads TGTGCCAGCAGGTTCAAAAACACCGGGGAGCTGTTTTTT.

This clonotype was found many times. The chain joins TRBV29-1 to TRBJ2-5; TRBD1 matches at 10 bases. Germline CDR1 and CDR2: SQVTM and ANQGSEA. CDR3 length equals 13 residues. After removal of 5 bases from V and 6 bases from J, the junction contained 6 bases not matched to a gene. The CDR3 nucleotides are TGCAGCGTTTACCGGGACAGGGGACAGACCCAGTACTTC. Translation gives CSVYRDRGQTQYF.

This clonotype appeared many times. V usage is TRBV3-1 and J usage is TRBJ2-3, with 10 bases lining up with TRBD2. Germline CDR1 LGHDT, CDR2 YNNKEL (reference sequence). The CDR3 contains 18 residues. V gave up 1 base and J gave up 1 base; unmatched junction bases: 8. CDR3 residues: CASSQGTEGTSGTDTQYF. The CDR3, as DNA: TGTGCCAGCAGCCAAGGGACTGAGGGGACTAGCGGCACAGATACGCAGTATTTT.

This clonotype was found a few times. This chain links TRBV20-1 with TRBJ2-7; D might be TRBD2 (6 bases). The CDR3 covers 14 residues. Trimming cost V 5 bases and J 2 bases, with 16 bases left between them. The germline gives CDR1 DFQATT, CDR2 SNEGSKA (reference sequence). The CDR3 sequence is CSAGDWGETYEQYF. CDR3 DNA: TGCAGTGCTGGGGATTGGGGGGAAACCTACGAGCAGTACTTC.

The chain recombines TRBV7-7 with TRBJ2-2; TRBD1 agrees at 7 bases. The V gene's germline CDR1 is SSHAT and CDR2 FNYEAQ (reference sequence). The junction had 6 bases not matched to a gene; V was cut back by 5 bases and J by 3 bases. The CDR3 totals 15 residues. CDR3 coding DNA: TGTGCCAGCAGCGCAACCGGGACAGACACCGGGGAGCTGTTTTTT. This translates into CASSATGTDTGELFF.

This clonotype was picked up many times. The CDR3 spells CASSQDGYEQYF. Written as DNA, the CDR3 is TGTGCCAGCAGCCAAGACGGGTACGAGCAGTACTTC. V usage is TRBV3-1 and J usage is TRBJ2-7; D unresolved. V dropped 0 bases and J dropped 4 bases, with 4 bases sitting between them. Germline CDR1 reads LGHDT; CDR2 reads YNNKEL (reference sequence). This CDR3 contains 12 residues.

This clonotype was observed a handful of times. The chain carries TRBV25-1 and TRBJ2-4, with TRBD1 matching over 10 bases. Unmatched junction bases numbered 14, after V lost 3 bases and J lost 6 bases. The CDR3 has 18 residues. Germline V lookup: CDR1 MGHDK, CDR2 SYGVNS. The CDR3 sequence: CASSDSSSPTGGLNIQYF. Here the CDR3 DNA reads TGTGCCAGCAGTGACAGTTCCTCCCCGACAGGGGGCTTAAACATTCAGTACTTC.

This clonotype showed up many times. This rearrangement joins TRBV9 to TRBJ2-1, with 14 nucleotides matching TRBD2. This CDR3 is built from 16 residues. Germline assignment: CDR1 SGDLS and CDR2 YYNGEE. Losses at the gene ends were 0 bases for V and 6 bases for J; bases not matched to a gene: 2. Here the CDR3 DNA reads TGTGCCAGCAGCGTAGGACTAGCGGGGGGGCGCAATGAGCAGTTCTTC. Its protein is CASSVGLAGGRNEQFF.

There are many counts of this clonotype. The rearrangement links TRBV20-1 to TRBJ2-7; tentatively, D is TRBD1 or TRBD2 (5 bases each). Looked up from germline, CDR1 is DFQATT and CDR2 is SNEGSKA (reference sequence). The ends were cut back, 2 bases at V and 3 bases at J, with 14 bases in the middle. This CDR3 is built from 14 residues. The CDR3: CSARSGTYIYEQYF. The CDR3 nucleotides read TGCAGTGCTAGATCCGGGACCTACATCTACGAGCAGTACTTC.

This sequence joins TRBV29-1 and TRBJ1-5, with D possibly being TRBD1 (5 bases). The germline V and J ends were trimmed by 2 bases and 4 bases, with 15 bases remaining between them. Germline V gene data show CDR1 as SQVTM and CDR2 as ANQGSEA. CDR3 length equals 15 residues. The CDR3 is CSVEPMGRENQPQHF. CDR3 sequence (DNA): TGCAGCGTTGAACCTATGGGACGGGAGAATCAGCCCCAGCATTTT.

The gene calls are TRBV28 and TRBJ2-2, with 7 bases that match TRBD2. The CDR3 is 17 residues long. V dropped 5 bases and J dropped 1; count of bases not matched to a gene: 10. Germline CDR1 and CDR2: MDHEN and SYDVKM. CDR3 nucleotide sequence: TGTGCCAGCAGTCTCCGTAGCGGGCGGAGGAACACCGGGGAGCTGTTTTTT. Translated, it gives CASSLRSGRRNTGELFF.

A few counts support this clonotype. DNA of the CDR3: TGCAGTGCTAGGAGACTAGTCCCGAGCACAGATACGCAGTATTTT. Translating it yields CSARRLVPSTDTQYF. This chain joins TRBV20-1 and TRBJ2-3; tentative D call: TRBD2 (6 bases). Trimming stripped 3 bases from V and 0 bases from J, with 13 bases between. Germline assignment: CDR1 DFQATT and CDR2 SNEGSKA (reference sequence). The CDR3 sequence is 15 residues long.

Worth noting for this clonotype: Germline is not matched at one junction end, which may reflect a read error. V usage is TRBV29-1 and J usage is TRBJ2-7; D gene unclear. Germline V CDR1 and CDR2: SQVTM, ANQGSEA. The CDR3 runs 12 residues. The CDR3 nucleotides read TGCGGCGTTGCACGCGGTTCCTACGAGCAGTACTTC. Translated: CGVARGSYEQYF.